A selection of T cell receptor beta chains follows, all from one sample in a study of cytomegalovirus exposure and HLA in healthy donors. Profiling relied on immunoSEQ multiplex PCR, and the TCRdb table lists in-frame clones only, not all of them. Among 250,000 to 400,000 clones listed, around 90% were seen once. Material for sequencing was PBMCs. These receptors were collected from a woman aged 25 to 39 in good health and CMV-seropositive. CDR3s include the opening cysteine and the closing phenylalanine or tryptophan. D genes are given only for firm matches. Size is stated for part of the rows, as once, few or many counts, or as a class when the clone is expanded.

V gene	clone size	D gene	J gene	CDR3 protein	CDR3 DNA
TRBV11-2	.	TRBD1	TRBJ1-6	CASSLRTGPNSPLHF	TGTGCCAGCAGCTTAAGGACAGGGCCGAATTCACCCCTCCACTTT
TRBV30	.	.	TRBJ1-1	CAWSRTFNTEAFF	TGTGCCTGGAGCCGGACCTTTAACACTGAAGCTTTCTTT
TRBV6-1	.	TRBD2	TRBJ2-1	CASSEIRGDEQFF	TGTGCCAGCAGTGAGATACGGGGGGATGAGCAGTTCTTC
TRBV5-1	.	TRBD2	TRBJ2-3	CASSLTLIAGDEGGPDTQYF	TGCGCCAGCAGCTTGACGTTGATTGCGGGAGACGAAGGCGGTCCTGATACGCAGTATTTT
TRBV6-5	.	TRBD1	TRBJ2-5	CASSSTGFVQETQYF	TGTGCCAGCAGTTCGACAGGGTTTGTGCAAGAGACCCAGTACTTC
TRBV28	once	.	TRBJ1-5	CASSRRRYSNQPQHF	TGTGCCAGCTCTCGACGGCGTTATAGCAATCAGCCCCAGCATTTT
TRBV7-7	.	.	TRBJ2-2	CASSLTGYGTGELFF	TGTGCCAGCAGCTTAACGGGGTACGGGACCGGGGAGCTGTTTTTT
TRBV6-1	.	.	TRBJ2-2	CASRRQNTGELFF	TGTGCCAGCAGGAGGCAGAACACCGGGGAGCTGTTTTTT
TRBV19	.	TRBD1	TRBJ2-7	CASSIAPGQGAYEQYF	TGTGCCAGTAGTATAGCTCCGGGACAGGGGGCCTACGAGCAGTACTTC
TRBV6-1	.	TRBD1	TRBJ1-2	CASSPGPGGGYGYTF	TGTGCCAGCAGTCCTGGGCCAGGGGGAGGCTATGGCTACACCTTC
TRBV4-1	.	.	TRBJ2-7	CASSHGDQSSYEQYF	TGCGCCAGCAGCCATGGAGATCAGAGCTCCTACGAGCAGTACTTC
TRBV4-1	.	TRBD2	TRBJ2-7	CASSQGGTSGFYEQYF	TGCGCCAGCAGCCAAGGTGGGACTAGCGGCTTCTACGAGCAGTACTTC
TRBV5-6	.	.	TRBJ1-3	CASSPGTLGNTIYF	TGTGCCAGCAGCCCCGGGACTCTCGGAAACACCATATATTTT
TRBV5-1	.	TRBD2	TRBJ2-1	CASRPGLAGVGEQFF	TGCGCCAGCAGACCCGGACTAGCGGGAGTTGGTGAGCAGTTCTTC
TRBV5-6	.	.	TRBJ2-6	CASSRRNSGANVLTF	TGTGCCAGCAGTCGACGGAACTCTGGGGCCAACGTCCTGACTTTC
TRBV27	.	.	TRBJ1-2	CASSPQLGSNSNYGYTF	TGTGCCAGCAGTCCCCAGTTGGGGAGCAATTCTAACTATGGCTACACCTTC
TRBV11-1	.	.	TRBJ2-1	CASSLSSDEQFF	TGTGCCAGCAGCCTTAGCTCCGATGAGCAGTTCTTC
TRBV11-2	.	.	TRBJ2-7	CASPQVLKMPPYEQYF	TGTGCCAGCCCACAGGTTCTTAAAATGCCCCCCTACGAGCAGTACTTC
TRBV28	.	.	TRBJ1-1	CASSTGEAFF	TGTGCCAGCAGCACAGGGGAAGCTTTCTTT
TRBV15	.	.	TRBJ1-5	CATSPGVGARTDRHNQPQHF	TGTGCCACCAGCCCGGGAGTGGGGGCCCGCACCGATCGGCACAATCAGCCCCAGCATTTT
TRBV7-3	.	TRBD2	TRBJ2-1	CASSLRASGGYNEQFF	TGTGCCAGCAGCTTAAGAGCTAGCGGGGGATACAATGAGCAGTTCTTC
TRBV9	.	.	TRBJ2-1	CASSVTGGFNEQFF	TGTGCCAGCAGCGTTACGGGCGGGTTCAATGAGCAGTTCTTC
TRBV4-2	.	TRBD2	TRBJ2-7	CASSQEAGGSYEQYF	TGTGCCAGCAGCCAGGAGGCGGGGGGGAGCTACGAGCAGTACTTC
TRBV6-1	.	.	TRBJ2-7	CASRPGTTYEQYF	TGTGCCAGCAGGCCCGGGACAACATACGAGCAGTACTTC
TRBV29-1	.	.	TRBJ1-1	CSVVRDWANTEAFF	TGCAGCGTTGTCCGGGACTGGGCAAACACTGAAGCTTTCTTT
TRBV5-1	.	TRBD2	TRBJ2-2	CASSSRGTSNPGELFF	TGCGCCAGCAGCTCCCGAGGGACTAGTAATCCCGGGGAGCTGTTTTTT
TRBV15	few	.	TRBJ2-7	CATSRAGEVLNEQYF	TGTGCCACCAGCAGAGCCGGGGAGGTTCTAAACGAGCAGTACTTC